The present TCR beta chain was sequenced within a study of blood T cell repertoires in COVID-19. Study overall: From T cells, B-cell-depleted T cells, or PBMCs came the material, which was cDNA or gDNA.

The V and J ends lost 0 bases and 5 bases respectively, with 14 bases between them. The CDR3 loop spans 15 amino acids. CDR1 is SGDLS, CDR2 YYNGEE, per germline. Participants came from 20 to 25 US areas, aged about 18 to 100 years. Two consecutive negative NP/OP PCR tests, clearance, or resolved symptoms defined Cohort 3 recovery. With regard to this clone: This sample also contains other DNA sequences that code for the same CDR3.

The authors' processing: Amplification with reference gene primers provided the estimates of nucleated cell counts. The table came from immunoSEQ multiplex PCR; TCRdb's copy has only in-frame clones and leaves some out. The V and J calls and clone size are taken from that table; D and trimming were inferred from the DNA. Of about 380,000 clones listed, about 87% are singletons. The TCR was taken from a young man who had recovered from COVID-19. Sequenced input: PBMCs or T cells enriched from blood (not recorded which). V is TRBV9 and J is TRBJ2-5, with D possibly matching TRBD1 (7 bases). The CDR3 spells CASSVAPGGRETQYF. The CDR3 DNA reads as TGTGCCAGCAGCGTAGCACCAGGGGGGCGGGAGACCCAGTACTTC.